What follows describes a single T cell receptor beta chain. The germline CDR1 and CDR2 sequences are SNHLY and FYNNEI. V gave up 6 bases and J gave up 0 bases; unmatched junction bases: 10. This CDR3 is built from 17 residues. This specimen belongs to a study of blood T cells in healthy people across ages. The draw of peripheral blood yielded roughly 9.1 milliliters from each donor. Through a sample-barcoded 5' primer and a J-beta primer mix, a second PCR was run for 7 to 11 cycles. In TCRdb, the 5' RACE reads were re-called with MiXCR into one record per CDR3 protein. The sample has about 320,000 distinct CDR3 sequences; about 25% are singletons.

Specimen: blood. This receptor was identified in a woman aged 65 to 85 in good health. The J gene is TRBJ2-7, the V gene TRBV2; 11 bases align to TRBD1. The CDR3: CASRRTGGSTTSYEQYF. The CDR3 DNA is TGTGCCAGCAGACGGACAGGGGGCTCTACTACCTCCTACGAGCAGTACTTC.